This paragraph reports one TCR beta chain. Other DNA sequences in the sample encode the same CDR3. Some clones are missing from TCRdb's copy, which holds only in-frame ones; the method was immunoSEQ multiplex PCR. Here the sample spans roughly 410,000 clones, roughly 96% being singletons. Those who donated were healthy HIV-negative adults, with no recent acute infections or vaccinations reported. V gave up 3 bases and J gave up 1 base, with 7 bases separating them. The CDR3 loop spans 13 amino acids. Germline V gene lookup returns CDR1 KGHSH and CDR2 LQKENI. This sample was taken from a study of shared clonotypes between healthy human individuals.

The TCR originated in a man aged 25 to 40 in good health. The rearrangement links TRBV18 to TRBJ2-7; D is ambiguous. Material: memory CD8+ T cells sorted from blood. Subset meaning: CD45RO+ cells pooled with CCR7-negative TemRA cells. The CDR3: CASSPDRSYEQYF. CDR3 bases: TGTGCCAGCTCACCGGACCGATCCTACGAGCAGTACTTC.